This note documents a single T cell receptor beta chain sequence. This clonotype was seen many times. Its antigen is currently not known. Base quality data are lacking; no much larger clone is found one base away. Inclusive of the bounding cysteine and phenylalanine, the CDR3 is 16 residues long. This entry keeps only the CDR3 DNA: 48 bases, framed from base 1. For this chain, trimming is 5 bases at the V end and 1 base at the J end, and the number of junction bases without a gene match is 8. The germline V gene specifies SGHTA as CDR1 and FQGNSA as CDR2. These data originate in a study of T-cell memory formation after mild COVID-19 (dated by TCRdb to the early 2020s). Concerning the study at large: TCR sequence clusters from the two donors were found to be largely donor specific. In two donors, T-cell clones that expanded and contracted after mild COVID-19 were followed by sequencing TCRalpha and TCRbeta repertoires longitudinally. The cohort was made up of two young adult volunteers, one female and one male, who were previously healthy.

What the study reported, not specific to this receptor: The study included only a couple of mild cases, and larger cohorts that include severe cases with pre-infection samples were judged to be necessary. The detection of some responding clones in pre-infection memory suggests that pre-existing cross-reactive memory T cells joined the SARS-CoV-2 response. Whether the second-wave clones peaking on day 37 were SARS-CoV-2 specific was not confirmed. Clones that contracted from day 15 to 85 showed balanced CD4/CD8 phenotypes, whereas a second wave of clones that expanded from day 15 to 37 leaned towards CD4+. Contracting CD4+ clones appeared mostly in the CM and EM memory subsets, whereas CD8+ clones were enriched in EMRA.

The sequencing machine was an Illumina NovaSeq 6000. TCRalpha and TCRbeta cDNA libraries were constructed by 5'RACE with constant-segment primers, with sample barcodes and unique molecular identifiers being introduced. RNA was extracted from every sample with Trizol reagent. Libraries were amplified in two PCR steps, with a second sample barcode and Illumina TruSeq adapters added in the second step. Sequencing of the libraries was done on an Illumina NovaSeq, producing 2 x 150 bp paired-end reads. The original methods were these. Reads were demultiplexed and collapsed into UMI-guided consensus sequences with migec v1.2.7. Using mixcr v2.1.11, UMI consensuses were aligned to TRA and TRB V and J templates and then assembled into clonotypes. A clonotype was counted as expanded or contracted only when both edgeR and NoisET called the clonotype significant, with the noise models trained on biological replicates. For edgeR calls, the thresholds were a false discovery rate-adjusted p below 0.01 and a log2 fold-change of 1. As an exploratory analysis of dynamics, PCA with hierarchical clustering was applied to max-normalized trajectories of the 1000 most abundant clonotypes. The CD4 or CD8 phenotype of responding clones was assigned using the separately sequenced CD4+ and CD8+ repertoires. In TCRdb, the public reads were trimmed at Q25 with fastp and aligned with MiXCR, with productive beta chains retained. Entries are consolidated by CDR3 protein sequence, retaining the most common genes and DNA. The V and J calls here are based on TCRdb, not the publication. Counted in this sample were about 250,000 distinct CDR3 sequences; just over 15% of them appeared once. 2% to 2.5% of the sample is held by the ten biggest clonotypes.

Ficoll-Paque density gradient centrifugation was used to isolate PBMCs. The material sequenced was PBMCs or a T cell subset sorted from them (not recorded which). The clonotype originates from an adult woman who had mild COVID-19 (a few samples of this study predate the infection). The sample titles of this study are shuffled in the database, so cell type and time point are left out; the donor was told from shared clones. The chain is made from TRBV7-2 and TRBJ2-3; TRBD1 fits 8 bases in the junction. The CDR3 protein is CASSPAGGPRTDTQYF. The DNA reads TGTGCCAGCAGCCCGGCAGGGGGCCCACGCACAGATACGCAGTATTTT.